These 32 T cell receptor beta chains were sequenced from one sample in a study of cytotoxic CD8 clonotypes in ibrutinib-treated CLL. Only in-frame clones appear in the TCRdb table, and some are missing; sequencing was by immunoSEQ multiplex PCR. Here the sample spans hundreds of thousands of clones, roughly 74% being singletons. The sample was PBMCs, taken after 24 months of ibrutinib treatment. The receptors come from a human donor with chronic lymphocytic leukemia.

The V and J genes are TRBV9 and TRBJ2-7; 9 nucleotides match TRBD1. The V segment lost 0 bases and the J segment 4 bases; nucleotides outside the gene matches: 5. Germline V gene lookup returns CDR1 SGDLS and CDR2 YYNGEE. There are 15 residues in the CDR3. The CDR3 reads CASSVGTGQGYEQYF. Here the CDR3 DNA reads TGTGCCAGCAGCGTAGGGACGGGACAGGGTTACGAGCAGTACTTC.

This sequence joins TRBV28 and TRBJ1-2, with TRBD1 as a possible D gene (6 bases). The CDR3 sequence is 17 residues long. Germline V gives CDR1 MDHEN, CDR2 SYDVKM. Trimming left V 10 bases short and J 4 bases short, with 28 bases between. The CDR3 reads CATWPFDRTGTGYGYTF. CDR3 sequence (DNA): TGTGCCACTTGGCCCTTCGACAGGACCGGAACCGGCTATGGCTACACCTTC.

The chain is built from TRBV28 and TRBJ2-5, with D possibly matching TRBD1 (6 bases). Germline CDR1 is MDHEN and CDR2 is SYDVKM. Trimming took off 7 bases at V and 11 bases at J, with 20 bases between the two ends. The CDR3 consists of 13 residues. The CDR3 region is CASMGQGLFEQYF. The CDR3 coding sequence is TGTGCCAGCATGGGGCAGGGGCTCTTTGAGCAGTACTTC. Variable domain in full (rest from reference TRBV28 and TRBJ2-5): DVKVTQSSRYLVKRTGEKVFLECVQDMDHENMFWYRQDPGLGLRLIYFSYDVKMKEKGDIPEGYSVSREKKERFSLILESASTNQTSMYLCASMGQGLFEQYFGPGTRLLVL.

The rearrangement links TRBV30 to TRBJ2-7; D is undetermined. The length of the CDR3 is 11 residues. Per the germline V gene, CDR1 is GTSNPN and CDR2 is SVGIG (reference sequence). V dropped 2 bases and J dropped 6 bases, with 8 bases sitting between them. As DNA, the CDR3 is TGTGCCTGGAGTCTTGGCCCCGAGCAGTACTTC. The encoded protein is CAWSLGPEQYF.

V and J are TRBV6-5 and TRBJ2-1; D is unclear. The CDR3 has 13 residues. Germline-derived CDR1 and CDR2 are MNHEY and SVGAGI. The ends were cut back, 2 bases at V and 8 bases at J, with 10 bases in the middle. The CDR3: CASSYAKSYEQFF. For the CDR3, the DNA is TGTGCCAGCAGTTACGCCAAATCTTATGAGCAGTTCTTC.

The chain couples TRBV7-9 to TRBJ2-1; D is ambiguous. Trimming pared 8 bases from V and 1 base from J, leaving 3 bases between. The CDR3 has 11 residues. Germline CDR1 reads SEHNR; CDR2 reads FQNEAQ (reference sequence). CDR3 DNA: TGTGCCAGCCAATCCTACAATGAGCAGTTCTTC. Translation gives CASQSYNEQFF.

The chain uses TRBV28 and TRBJ1-1; D possibly corresponds to TRBD1 (5 bases). Trimming removed 9 bases from V and 1 base from J, with 12 bases in between. The CDR3 length is 13 residues. Germline CDR1 reads MDHEN; CDR2 reads SYDVKM. In DNA, the CDR3 is TGTGCCAGTTATTGGGGGGAGAACACTGAAGCTTTCTTT. Its protein product is CASYWGENTEAFF. Filled out from reference TRBV28 and TRBJ1-1, the complete variable domain reads DVKVTQSSRYLVKRTGEKVFLECVQDMDHENMFWYRQDPGLGLRLIYFSYDVKMKEKGDIPEGYSVSREKKERFSLILESASTNQTSMYLCASYWGENTEAFFGQGTRLTVV.

The chain has TRBV7-6 and TRBJ1-4; a weak D match, TRBD1 (5 bases). Per the germline V gene, CDR1 is SGHVS and CDR2 is FNYEAQ. This CDR3 has 16 residues. Trimming pared 0 bases from V and 3 bases from J, leaving 11 bases between. The CDR3 DNA follows: TGTGCCAGCAGCTTAGCCCCAGGGACCTCTAATGAAAAACTGTTTTTT. It encodes CASSLAPGTSNEKLFF.

The sample holds one count of this clone. The chain recombines TRBV30 with TRBJ1-4; TRBD1 aligns across 8 bases. From germline, CDR1 is GTSNPN and CDR2 SVGIG (reference sequence). The CDR3 contains 14 residues. Germline trimming cut 4 bases from V and 7 bases from J; bases unmatched to any gene: 8. CDR3 in DNA: TGTGCCTGGACCGGACAGGGAGGCGGTGAAAAACTGTTTTTT. Translated, it gives CAWTGQGGGEKLFF.

The chain recombines TRBV25-1 with TRBJ1-2; D possibly corresponds to TRBD1 (5 bases). Germline V gene lookup returns CDR1 MGHDK and CDR2 SYGVNS. This CDR3 has 15 residues. The ends were cut back, 3 bases at V and 4 bases at J, with 15 bases in the middle. The CDR3 coding sequence is TGTGCCAGCAGTGAGACCGGACAAGGCAGCTATGGCTACACCTTC. This encodes CASSETGQGSYGYTF.

This chain joins TRBV19 and TRBJ1-1; 7 bases are shared with TRBD1. Germline values: CDR1 LNHDA, CDR2 SQIVND (reference sequence). CDR3 length: 13 residues. V lost 2 bases to trimming and J lost 5 bases; unmatched junction nucleotides: 2. This chain's CDR3 is CASSIYRGTEAFF. The CDR3 DNA reads TGTGCCAGTAGTATATACAGGGGAACTGAAGCTTTCTTT.

The chain has TRBV18 and TRBJ2-3, with 10 nucleotides matching TRBD2. CDR3 length: 16 residues. The trim removed 3 bases at V and 4 bases at J, leaving 7 bases unmatched. The germline V gene encodes CDR1 KGHSH and CDR2 LQKENI. The chain's CDR3 is CASSPGGLAGADTQYF. CDR3 DNA: TGTGCCAGCTCACCGGGGGGCCTAGCGGGAGCAGATACGCAGTATTTT.

The gene calls are TRBV7-3 and TRBJ2-1; D uncertain. Germline V gene data show CDR1 as SGHTA and CDR2 as FQGTGA. Trimming took off 4 bases at V and 10 bases at J, with 11 bases between the two ends. CDR3 length equals 12 residues. The CDR3 reads CASSSGLCEQFF. CDR3 coding DNA: TGTGCCAGCAGCTCGGGCTTGTGCGAGCAGTTCTTC.

As for this clone: An end of the junction differs from the germline gene, which may be a read error. CDR3 nucleotide sequence: TGTGCCAGCAGCTTGGACACCAGCCCTGACGCTTTCTTT. The encoded protein is CASSLDTSPDAFF. The rearrangement uses TRBV11-1 and TRBJ1-1, with D tentatively TRBD1 (5 bases). CDR3 length: 13 amino acids. Looked up from germline, CDR1 is SGHAT and CDR2 is FQDESV (reference sequence).

The V and J genes are TRBV6-1 and TRBJ2-7; D not resolved. There are 15 residues in the CDR3. The ends were cut back, 4 bases at V and 0 bases at J, with 13 bases in the middle. CDR1 is MNHNS, CDR2 SASEGT, per germline. The CDR3 loop is CASSASSSFSYEQYF. The CDR3 nucleotides read TGTGCCAGCAGTGCATCATCCTCTTTCTCCTACGAGCAGTACTTC.

The CDR3 region is CASSLDRGGSQPQHF. The CDR3 coding sequence is TGTGCCAGTAGTCTGGACAGGGGAGGTAGTCAGCCCCAGCATTTT. This chain connects TRBV19 to TRBJ1-5, with TRBD1 matching 9 bases. The CDR3 loop spans 15 amino acids. V shed 5 bases, J shed 6 bases, and the junction held 8 bases outside the gene matches. CDR1 is LNHDA, CDR2 SQIVND, per germline (reference sequence).

The chain links TRBV29-1 to TRBJ2-7; 7 positions agree with TRBD2. The CDR3 totals 12 residues. Germline values: CDR1 SQVTM, CDR2 ANQGSEA. The CDR3 reads CSAGGTTYEQYF. The CDR3 coding sequence is TGCAGTGCCGGGGGGACGACCTACGAGCAGTACTTC.

V gene TRBV9 combines with J gene TRBJ2-7, with D possibly TRBD1 on 6 matching bases. The ends were cut back, 3 bases at V and 7 bases at J, with 8 bases in the middle. Germline lookup yields CDR1 SGDLS and CDR2 YYNGEE. The CDR3 has 11 amino acids. The CDR3 DNA sequence: TGTGCCAGCAGCGCCCAGGGGGAGCAGTACTTC. Translated: CASSAQGEQYF.

The chain uses TRBV4-3 and TRBJ1-5; 7 bases line up with TRBD1. Germline V CDR1 and CDR2: LGHNA, YSLEER. The V gene end was trimmed by 1 base and the J gene end by 7 bases; junction bases not matched to a gene: 7. CDR3 length: 15 amino acids. CDR3 in amino acids: CASSQVYRGVQPQHF. The CDR3 coding sequence is TGCGCCAGCAGCCAAGTTTACAGGGGTGTACAGCCCCAGCATTTT.

DNA of the CDR3: TGTGCCAGCAGCTTAATGGGCTTTGGGGCCAACGTCCTGACTTTC. Translating it yields CASSLMGFGANVLTF. The genes are TRBV7-3 and TRBJ2-6, with no clear D. Deletions cut 1 base from V and 3 bases from J, with 7 bases between. This CDR3 spans 15 amino acids. The V gene's germline CDR1 is SGHTA and CDR2 FQGTGA.

This clone appeared a few times. The genes are TRBV30 and TRBJ1-2, with D uncertain. Trimming removed 0 bases at V and 4 bases at J, with 6 bases between. Germline assignment: CDR1 GTSNPN and CDR2 SVGIG (reference sequence). This CDR3 spans 12 amino acids. The CDR3 DNA reads TGTGCCTGGAGTGTAGTAGCCTATGGCTACACCTTC. As protein: CAWSVVAYGYTF.

This clone appeared a few times. J is TRBJ1-2 and V is TRBV28; the D is unclear. The germline CDR1 and CDR2 sequences are MDHEN and SYDVKM. This CDR3 region has 13 residues. V was trimmed by 7 bases and J by 4 bases, leaving 13 bases between them. CDR3 region: CASTRGLTYGYTF. The CDR3 DNA reads TGTGCCAGCACGAGAGGTCTGACCTATGGCTACACCTTC.

This rearrangement joins TRBV18 to TRBJ2-3; D may be TRBD1 (7 bases). This CDR3 is 15 amino acids long. The germline V and J ends were trimmed by 6 bases and 2 bases, with 15 bases remaining between them. Per germline, CDR1 KGHSH and CDR2 LQKENI. The CDR3 spells CASSSQGGNTDTQYF. The CDR3 region has the DNA TGTGCCAGCTCCAGCCAGGGGGGAAACACAGATACGCAGTATTTT. Based on the CDR3 plus reference TRBV18 and TRBJ2-3, the full variable domain is NAGVMQNPRHLVRRRGQEARLRCSPMKGHSHVYWYRQLPEEGLKFMVYLQKENIIDESGMPKERFSAEFPKEGPSILRIQQVVRGDSAAYFCASSSQGGNTDTQYFGPGTRLTVL.

The chain carries TRBV5-1 and TRBJ2-7; D not certain. The germline gives CDR1 SGHRS, CDR2 YFSETQ. V was cut by 2 bases and J by 1 base, with 10 bases left in between. There are 14 residues in the CDR3. The CDR3 DNA is TGCGCCAGCAGCTTCTTTGGCAGTTCCTACGAGCAGTACTTC. It translates to CASSFFGSSYEQYF. Based on the CDR3 plus reference TRBV5-1 and TRBJ2-7, the full variable domain is KAGVTQTPRYLIKTRGQQVTLSCSPISGHRSVSWYQQTPGQGLQFLFEYFSETQRNKGNFPGRFSGRQFSNSRSEMNVSTLELGDSALYLCASSFFGSSYEQYFGPGTRLTVT.

CDR3 amino acids: CASSLATGIFGEQYF. Here the CDR3 DNA reads TGCGCCAGCAGCTTGGCCACAGGGATATTTGGCGAGCAGTACTTC. V and J are TRBV5-1 and TRBJ2-7, with D perhaps matching TRBD1 (6 bases). The CDR3 loop spans 15 amino acids. Germline loops: CDR1 SGHRS, CDR2 YFSETQ. Trimming cost V 0 bases and J 6 bases, with 16 bases left between them.

CDR3 in amino acids: CASSPRGGRYEQYF. CDR3 coding DNA: TGTGCCAGTAGTCCACGGGGGGGTCGCTACGAGCAGTACTTC. V and J are TRBV19 and TRBJ2-7; TRBD2 matches at 8 bases. CDR3 length: 14 amino acids. V gave up 5 bases and J gave up 3 bases; unmatched junction bases: 6. The germline CDR1 and CDR2 sequences are LNHDA and SQIVND (reference sequence).

The rearrangement joins TRBV5-4 to TRBJ1-4; no clear D. CDR3 length: 15 residues. CDR1 SGHNT and CDR2 YYREEE come from the germline V gene (reference sequence). Trimming cost V 5 bases and J 3 bases, with 14 bases left between them. The CDR3 DNA follows: TGTGCCAGCAGGGACCCGACATCGGCTAATGAAAAACTGTTTTTT. Its translation is CASRDPTSANEKLFF.

Only a few counts were recorded for this clone. The CDR3 sequence: CASGTAYGYTF. CDR3 nucleotide sequence: TGTGCCAGCGGCACCGCCTATGGCTACACCTTC. The chain joins TRBV28 to TRBJ1-2, with D unclear. This CDR3 comprises 11 residues. V was clipped by 8 bases and J by 4 bases, with 8 bases between them. Germline lookup yields CDR1 MDHEN and CDR2 SYDVKM.

CDR3 in DNA: TGCGCCAGCAGGCTAGCGGCAGGCTACGAGCAGTACTTC. The encoded protein is CASRLAAGYEQYF. This rearrangement joins TRBV5-1 to TRBJ2-7, with 7 nucleotides matching TRBD2. J gave up 3 bases and V 5 bases, and 5 bases lay outside the gene matches. The CDR3 is 13 residues long. Germline V gene sequence: CDR1 SGHRS, CDR2 YFSETQ.

V usage is TRBV18 and J usage is TRBJ2-7; 9 nucleotides match TRBD1. J was trimmed by 2 bases and V by 3 bases; bases with no gene match: 14. Germline V gives CDR1 KGHSH, CDR2 LQKENI. The CDR3 consists of 18 residues. The CDR3 spells CASSPRRGVGQGTYEQYF. The CDR3 DNA reads as TGTGCCAGCTCACCTCGGCGAGGTGTGGGACAGGGAACCTACGAGCAGTACTTC.

The genes are TRBV7-2 and TRBJ2-3; D remains unclear. Germline V gives CDR1 SGHTA, CDR2 FQGNSA. This CDR3 has 12 residues. The ends were cut back, 5 bases at V and 2 bases at J, with 5 bases in the middle. The CDR3 region is CASSTLTDTQYF. The CDR3 DNA follows: TGTGCCAGCAGCACCCTCACAGATACGCAGTATTTT.

This chain joins TRBV28 and TRBJ1-5; 9 nucleotides agree with TRBD1. This CDR3 region has 15 residues. CDR1 and CDR2 (germline): MDHEN, SYDVKM. J was trimmed by 3 bases and V by 6 bases; bases with no gene match: 6. This chain's CDR3 is CASRKGQGDNQPQHF. The CDR3 bases are TGTGCCAGCAGGAAGGGACAGGGTGACAATCAGCCCCAGCATTTT.